This T cell receptor beta chain originates from a study of blood T cell repertoires in COVID-19. Overall study: Recovery meant two consecutive negative NP/OP PCR tests, professional clearance, or resolved symptoms.

The CDR3 consists of 12 residues. CDR1 is SGHVS and CDR2 is FQNEAQ in the germline V gene. The V and J ends lost 5 bases and 4 bases respectively, with 6 bases between them. Sequencing was performed with immunoSEQ multiplex PCR; in TCRdb, only in-frame clones are kept and a portion is missing. The sample lists 250,000 to 350,000 clones, 88% occurring once. Study members were between 18 and 89 years old and lived in roughly 24 US regions. Participants were placed into cohorts based on the clinical history they reported. J is TRBJ1-3 and V is TRBV7-8; perhaps TRBD1 as D (6 bases). This TCR derives from a woman aged 60-75 years in a cohort exposed to, infected with or recovered from COVID-19 (not recorded which). Sequenced: PBMCs or T cells enriched from blood (not recorded which). CDR3 bases: TGTGCCAGCAGCGACAGGGGAAACACCATATATTTT. Encoded protein: CASSDRGNTIYF.